The source of this T cell receptor beta chain is a study of T cells in Graves' hyperthyroidism and ophthalmopathy. RNA transcripts were the template for amplifying TCR beta CDR3 regions. The HTBI primer set drove a first-round RT-PCR of the TCR CDR3. MiXCR, applied by TCRdb to the multiplex PCR reads, yields one record per CDR3 protein. Of more than 550,000 distinct CDR3 sequences in the sample, just under 45% are singletons; the top ten hold about 7.2%. As for this clonotype: Its cognate antigen is unknown.

Trimming shortened V by 5 bases and J by 6 bases, and 16 bases separated the two germline ends. This CDR3 has 14 amino acids. CDR1 is SEHNR, CDR2 FQNEAQ, per germline (reference sequence). Findings and caveats of the study: Stable hyperthyroidism was told apart from ophthalmopathy by a model built on 13 V-J features. Clonotypes that were expanded in thyroid above 0.001 mostly appeared in blood too. The model identified upcoming ophthalmopathy a median 6.5 months ahead of onset.

Clinical symptoms, serum thyroxine and TRAb, thyroid ultrasound and orbital computed tomography were used for the diagnoses. This chain links TRBV7-9 with TRBJ1-1, with D perhaps matching TRBD1 (5 bases). This TCR was recovered from an adult man with Graves' disease, either hyperthyroidism or ophthalmopathy (not recorded which). Material: peripheral blood or thyroid tissue (not recorded which). The CDR3 region is CASSQDWGRAEAFF. CDR3 sequence (DNA): TGTGCCAGCAGCCAAGATTGGGGGAGAGCTGAAGCTTTCTTT.